Sequencing of this T cell receptor beta chain was carried out in a study of blood T cell repertoires in COVID-19. Study overall: The cDNA or gDNA used as material had been derived from T cells, B-cell-depleted T cells, or PBMCs.

This table comes from immunoSEQ multiplex PCR, and its TCRdb copy is limited to in-frame clones, with some not included. Of 200,000 or so clones in the sample, just under 85% were seen once. The germline V and J ends were trimmed by 5 bases and 4 bases, with 11 bases remaining between them. The CDR3 is 14 residues long. CDR1 and CDR2 (germline): SGHTA, FQGTGA. The rearrangement uses TRBV7-3 and TRBJ2-2; D gene unclear. The receptor was isolated from a human donor with acute or convalescent COVID-19. The donor label of this sample is uncertain. The sequenced sample consisted of peripheral blood. The CDR3 DNA follows: TGTGCCAGCAGCCAGTCCCACGTCACCGGGGAGCTGTTTTTT. It yields the protein CASSQSHVTGELFF.